Following are 24 T cell receptor beta chains from one sample sequenced in a study of blood T cell repertoires in COVID-19. Here immunoSEQ multiplex PCR was the method, and the copy in TCRdb shows in-frame clones only, minus some. The sample records a few hundred thousand clones, around 86% being singletons. Sequenced input: PBMCs or T cells enriched from blood (not recorded which). These TCRs come from a man younger than 45 in a cohort exposed to, infected with or recovered from COVID-19 (not recorded which).

The chain links TRBV19 to TRBJ1-2, with 8 nucleotides matching TRBD1. This CDR3 is 15 amino acids long. Germline V gives CDR1 LNHDA, CDR2 SQIVND (reference sequence). The V and J ends lost 0 bases and 7 bases, in that order; junction bases with no gene match: 7. The CDR3 here is CASSIDQGAVRGYTF. The CDR3 nucleotides are TGTGCCAGTAGTATAGATCAGGGGGCGGTGCGTGGCTACACCTTC.

This clone was recorded once. This rearrangement joins TRBV24-1 to TRBJ1-2, with D possibly TRBD1 on 6 matching bases. Germline V gene data show CDR1 as KGHDR and CDR2 as SFDVKD. This CDR3 has 13 amino acids. V lost 3 bases, J lost 8 bases, and 12 bases lay in between. The CDR3 spells CATSDQGGGGYTF. CDR3 DNA sequence: TGTGCCACCAGTGATCAGGGTGGGGGCGGCTACACCTTC.

CDR3 sequence reads: CASSLTGGNEKLFF. The CDR3 nucleotides are TGTGCCAGCAGCTTGACCGGGGGTAATGAAAAACTGTTTTTT. The J gene is TRBJ1-4, the V gene TRBV5-6; D possibly corresponds to TRBD1 (5 bases). Trimming took 1 base from V and 4 from J, leaving 8 bases between them. The CDR3 length is 14 residues. CDR1 and CDR2 (germline): SGHDT, YYEEEE.

The chain uses TRBV28 and TRBJ1-1, with D possibly being TRBD1 (5 bases). Germline CDR1 is MDHEN and CDR2 is SYDVKM. The germline V and J ends were trimmed by 2 bases and 1 base, with 5 bases remaining between them. CDR3 length equals 13 residues. This CDR3 reads CASSLQGNTEAFF. The CDR3 DNA reads TGTGCCAGCAGTTTACAGGGGAACACTGAAGCTTTCTTT. The whole variable domain, remainder taken from reference TRBV28 and TRBJ1-1, is DVKVTQSSRYLVKRTGEKVFLECVQDMDHENMFWYRQDPGLGLRLIYFSYDVKMKEKGDIPEGYSVSREKKERFSLILESASTNQTSMYLCASSLQGNTEAFFGQGTRLTVV.

V is TRBV18 and J is TRBJ1-2; 8 bases are shared with TRBD1. Trimming removed 6 bases from V and 7 bases from J; junction bases left unmatched: 10. The V gene's germline CDR1 is KGHSH and CDR2 LQKENI. The CDR3 runs 14 residues. CDR3 in amino acids: CASSEGQGIGGYTF. CDR3 nucleotide sequence: TGTGCCAGCTCTGAAGGACAGGGAATAGGTGGCTACACCTTC.

This sequence joins TRBV12-5 and TRBJ1-5, with D possibly matching TRBD1 (5 bases). The V gene's germline CDR1 is LGHNT and CDR2 FRNRAP. V lost 0 bases, J lost 0 bases, and 21 bases lay in between. CDR3 length equals 20 residues. The CDR3, as DNA: TGTGCTAGTGGTTTGGTAAACCCCGTGGGGGGATATGCTAGCAATCAGCCCCAGCATTTT. Translating it yields CASGLVNPVGGYASNQPQHF.

The rearrangement joins TRBV7-9 to TRBJ2-7, with 10 bases aligning to TRBD2. CDR1 and CDR2 from the germline V gene are SEHNR and FQNEAQ (reference sequence). The junction had 7 bases not matched to a gene; V was cut back by 1 base and J by 4 bases. The CDR3 length is 16 residues. The CDR3 protein is CASSLVASSGRYEQYF. The CDR3 DNA follows: TGTGCCAGCAGCTTAGTAGCAAGTAGCGGGAGGTACGAGCAGTACTTC. Variable domain in full (rest from reference TRBV7-9 and TRBJ2-7): DTGVSQNPRHKITKRGQNVTFRCDPISEHNRLYWYRQTLGQGPEFLTYFQNEAQLEKSRLLSDRFSAERPKGSFSTLEIQRTEQGDSAMYLCASSLVASSGRYEQYFGPGTRLTVT.

V gene TRBV28 combines with J gene TRBJ2-3; 10 bases align to TRBD1. V trimming: 8 bases; J trimming: 3 bases; junction bases outside the gene matches: 14. This CDR3 has 17 amino acids. Germline V CDR1 and CDR2: MDHEN, SYDVKM. CDR3 nucleotides: TGTGCCAGCCTCCGGGACAGGGGCTCCCTGAAAACAGATACGCAGTATTTT. The encoded protein is CASLRDRGSLKTDTQYF.

The V call is TRBV24-1, the J call TRBJ2-3, with a possible D match to TRBD1 (6 bases). This CDR3 is built from 16 residues. CDR1 is KGHDR and CDR2 is SFDVKD in the germline V gene. V lost 1 base and J lost 8, with 18 bases in between. This CDR3 reads CATSDLTGSYSATQYF. The CDR3 bases are TGTGCCACCAGTGATTTAACAGGGTCTTACTCTGCTACGCAGTATTTT.

The genes are TRBV3-1 (or the pseudogene TRBV3-2) and TRBJ2-1; 8 bases map to TRBD2. Trimming removed 0 bases from V and 10 bases from J; junction bases left unmatched: 11. The germline V gene encodes CDR1 LGHDT and CDR2 YNNKEL (reference sequence). This CDR3 contains 16 residues. The CDR3 nucleotides read TGTGCCAGCAGCCAAGATTGGCTAGCGGGTGTAGAAGAGCAGTTCTTC. Its protein product is CASSQDWLAGVEEQFF.

The rearrangement links TRBV27 to TRBJ2-1; D is possibly TRBD1 (5 bases). The CDR3 is 13 amino acids. The germline CDR1 and CDR2 sequences are MNHEY and SMNVEV (reference sequence). Trimming pared 3 bases from V and 6 bases from J, leaving 9 bases between. DNA for the CDR3: TGTGCCAGCAGTTTGCCAGGGCTCAATGAGCAGTTCTTC. This codes for CASSLPGLNEQFF.

This chain joins TRBV5-1 and TRBJ1-2; maybe TRBD1 (5 bases). The CDR3 runs 15 residues. Looked up from germline, CDR1 is SGHRS and CDR2 is YFSETQ. Trimming stripped 6 bases from V and 2 bases from J, with 17 bases between. DNA of the CDR3: TGCGCCAGCAACCCCTACGCGGGGACGAACTATGGCTACACCTTC. Translation: CASNPYAGTNYGYTF.

V is TRBV3-1 (or the pseudogene TRBV3-2) and J is TRBJ1-4; 12 bases are shared with TRBD1. V shed 0 bases, J shed 1 base, and the junction held 3 bases outside the gene matches. The CDR3 is made up of 18 amino acids. Germline CDR1 is LGHDT and CDR2 is YNNKEL (reference sequence). DNA of the CDR3: TGTGCCAGCAGCCAAGACCGGGACAGGGGGCGAACTAATGAAAAACTGTTTTTT. Translated, it gives CASSQDRDRGRTNEKLFF.

V and J are TRBV18 and TRBJ1-5, with 8 bases lining up with TRBD1. The V gene's germline CDR1 is KGHSH and CDR2 LQKENI. V lost 2 bases, J lost 3 bases, and 3 bases stayed unmatched. CDR3 length: 15 amino acids. The DNA for the CDR3 is TGTGCCAGCTCACCAGGACAGGGACACAATCAGCCCCAGCATTTT. This codes for CASSPGQGHNQPQHF.

The chain carries TRBV4-1 and TRBJ1-1; weak D call: TRBD1 (5 bases). Trimming pared 6 bases from V and 2 bases from J, leaving 19 bases between. The CDR3 spans 16 residues. CDR1 MGHRA and CDR2 YSYEKL come from the germline V gene. In DNA form, the CDR3 reads TGCGCCAGCAGAAAAACGGAGGGGTCGAGCAACACTGAAGCTTTCTTT. This encodes CASRKTEGSSNTEAFF.

This clone was observed a few times. CDR3 in DNA: TGCGCCAGCAGCCGCGGGATCAATAATTCACCCCTCCACTTT. Amino acids: CASSRGINNSPLHF. V usage is TRBV4-3 and J usage is TRBJ1-6; D call uncertain. This CDR3 has 14 residues. The germline V gene has CDR1 LGHNA and CDR2 YSLEER. With 4 bases removed from V and 5 bases from J, the gap between germline ends came to 9 bases.

V usage is TRBV5-1 and J usage is TRBJ2-7; D gene uncertain. Trimming left V 0 bases short and J 2 bases short, with 6 bases between. The germline gives CDR1 SGHRS, CDR2 YFSETQ. The CDR3 totals 13 residues. The CDR3 coding sequence is TGCGCCAGCAGCTTGGAACTGCCCTACGAGCAGTACTTC. Translating it yields CASSLELPYEQYF.

The V call is TRBV7-6, the J call TRBJ1-1; the D gene is possibly TRBD1 (5 bases). Trimming pared 4 bases from V and 5 bases from J, leaving 17 bases between. CDR3 size: 15 residues. In germline, CDR1 is SGHVS, CDR2 FNYEAQ. The CDR3 nucleotides are TGTGCCAGCAGCTCACAACAGGCCGGGAGGACTGAAGCTTTCTTT. This gives the protein CASSSQQAGRTEAFF.

The genes are TRBV6-1 and TRBJ1-1; TRBD1 matches 7 bases. The CDR3 is 18 amino acids. V was clipped by 4 bases and J by 1 base; unmatched bases: 15. Germline CDR1 is MNHNS and CDR2 is SASEGT. CDR3 nucleotides: TGTGCCAGCAGTGGAAGAGGGGAAGGGGGCAGGAGGAACACTGAAGCTTTCTTT. Translation gives CASSGRGEGGRRNTEAFF.

The genes are TRBV11-2 and TRBJ1-4; D possibly corresponds to TRBD1 (5 bases). The CDR3 totals 16 residues. Germline CDR1 SGHAT, CDR2 FQNNGV. Trimming took 4 bases from V and 8 from J, leaving 20 bases between them. The CDR3 loop is CASSSIEVQAGEKLFF. The CDR3 DNA follows: TGTGCCAGCAGCTCTATCGAGGTCCAGGCAGGGGAAAAACTGTTTTTT.

The rearrangement uses TRBV28 and TRBJ2-3; the D gene is possibly TRBD1 (5 bases). The V gene lost 3 bases and the J gene lost 0 bases, with 13 bases spanning the gap. The CDR3 runs to 16 residues. CDR1 is MDHEN and CDR2 is SYDVKM in the germline V gene. CDR3 sequence: CASSFQTAHSTDTQYF. For the CDR3, the DNA is TGTGCCAGCAGTTTCCAGACAGCACATAGCACAGATACGCAGTATTTT.

The V and J genes are TRBV5-1 and TRBJ2-5; 9 nucleotides line up with TRBD2. The V segment lost 4 bases and the J segment 2 bases; nucleotides outside the gene matches: 6. Germline CDR1 is SGHRS and CDR2 is YFSETQ. The CDR3 spans 15 residues. CDR3 region: CASSRGLALQETQYF. The DNA for the CDR3 is TGCGCCAGCAGCCGCGGACTAGCGCTTCAAGAGACCCAGTACTTC.

The chain combines TRBV6-2 or TRBV6-3 with TRBJ2-7, with a weak D call TRBD1 (5 bases). Trimming took off 0 bases at V and 7 bases at J, with 19 bases between the two ends. The CDR3 totals 16 residues. The germline CDR1 and CDR2 sequences are MNHEY and SVGEGT. CDR3 in DNA: TGTGCCAGCAGTTACTCGAGTGGGGCCCTCCCGGGTGAGCAGTACTTC. It yields the protein CASSYSSGALPGEQYF.

V and J are TRBV27 and TRBJ2-7; D is unresolved. CDR3 length equals 12 residues. CDR1 is MNHEY, CDR2 SMNVEV, per germline (reference sequence). Deletions cut 3 bases from V and 7 bases from J, with 10 bases between. The CDR3 loop is CASSLRYGEQYF. The CDR3 nucleotides are TGTGCCAGCAGTTTGCGGTACGGGGAGCAGTACTTC.